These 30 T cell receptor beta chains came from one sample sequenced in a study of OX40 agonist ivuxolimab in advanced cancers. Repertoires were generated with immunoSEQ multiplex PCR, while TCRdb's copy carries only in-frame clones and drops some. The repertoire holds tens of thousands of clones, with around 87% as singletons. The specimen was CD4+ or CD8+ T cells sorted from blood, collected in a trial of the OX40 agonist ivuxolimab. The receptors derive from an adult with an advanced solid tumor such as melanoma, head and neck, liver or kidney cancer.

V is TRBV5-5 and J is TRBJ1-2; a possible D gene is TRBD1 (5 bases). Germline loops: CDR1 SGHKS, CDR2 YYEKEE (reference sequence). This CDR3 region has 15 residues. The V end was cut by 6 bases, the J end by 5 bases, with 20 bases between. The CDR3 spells CASTIVAQGGYGYTF. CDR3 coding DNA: TGTGCCAGCACCATTGTGGCCCAGGGAGGGTATGGCTACACCTTC.

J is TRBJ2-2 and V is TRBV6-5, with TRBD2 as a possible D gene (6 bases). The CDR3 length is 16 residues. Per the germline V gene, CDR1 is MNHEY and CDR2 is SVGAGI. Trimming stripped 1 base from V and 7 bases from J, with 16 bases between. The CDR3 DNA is TGTGCCAGCAGTTACTTAGACACCGGGGGTAGCGGGGAGCTGTTTTTT. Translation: CASSYLDTGGSGELFF.

CDR3 region: CASSLAYSGLLAFF. The CDR3 DNA reads as TGTGCCAGCAGCTTGGCCTATTCAGGGCTGCTAGCTTTCTTT. The gene calls are TRBV5-8 and TRBJ1-1, with D possibly matching TRBD1 (5 bases). Between the trimmed V and J ends, which lost 0 bases and 10 bases, there was a span of 16 bases. Germline CDR1 and CDR2: SGHTS and YDEGEE. The CDR3 is 14 residues long. The variable domain in full, with the rest retrieved from reference TRBV5-8 and TRBJ1-1, is EAGVTQSPTHLIKTRGQQATLRCSPISGHTSVYWYQQALGLGLQFLLWYDEGEERNRGNFPPRFSGRQFPNYSSELNVNALELEDSALYLCASSLAYSGLLAFFGQGTRLTVV.

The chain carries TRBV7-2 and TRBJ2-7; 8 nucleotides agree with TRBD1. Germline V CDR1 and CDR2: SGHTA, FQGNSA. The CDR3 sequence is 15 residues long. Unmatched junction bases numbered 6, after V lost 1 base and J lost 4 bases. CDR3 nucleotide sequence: TGTGCCAGCAGCTTAGTGCACCGACAGGGGTACGAGCAGTACTTC. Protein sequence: CASSLVHRQGYEQYF.

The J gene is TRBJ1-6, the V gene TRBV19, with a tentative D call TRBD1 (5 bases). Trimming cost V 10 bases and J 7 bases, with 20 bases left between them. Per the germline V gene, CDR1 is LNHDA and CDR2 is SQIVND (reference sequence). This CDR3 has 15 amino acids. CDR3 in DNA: TGTGCCACCAGAGACCAGGGTCTGGGGAATTCACCCCTCCACTTT. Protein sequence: CATRDQGLGNSPLHF. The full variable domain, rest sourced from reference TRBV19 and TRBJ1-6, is DGGITQSPKYLFRKEGQNVTLSCEQNLNHDAMYWYRQDPGQGLRLIYYSQIVNDFQKGDIAEGYSVSREKKESFPLTVTSAQKNPTAFYLCATRDQGLGNSPLHFGNGTRLTVT.

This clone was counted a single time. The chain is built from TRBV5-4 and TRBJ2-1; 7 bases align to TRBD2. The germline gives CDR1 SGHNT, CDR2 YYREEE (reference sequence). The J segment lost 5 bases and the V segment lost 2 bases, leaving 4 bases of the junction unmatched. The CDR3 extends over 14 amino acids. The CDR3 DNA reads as TGTGCCAGCAGCTTTGGGGGGGTGGACAATGAGCAGTTCTTC. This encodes CASSFGGVDNEQFF.

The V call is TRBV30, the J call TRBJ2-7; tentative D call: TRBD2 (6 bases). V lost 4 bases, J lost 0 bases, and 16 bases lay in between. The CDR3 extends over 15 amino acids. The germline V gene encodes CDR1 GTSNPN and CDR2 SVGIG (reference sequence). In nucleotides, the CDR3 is TGTGCCTGGACCCACGGCGGGGCGCGCTCCTACGAGCAGTACTTC. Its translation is CAWTHGGARSYEQYF.

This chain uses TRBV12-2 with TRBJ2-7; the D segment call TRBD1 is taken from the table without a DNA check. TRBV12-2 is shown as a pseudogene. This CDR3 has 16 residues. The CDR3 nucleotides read TGTGCAAGTTGGAGGGACAGGGATCTTCAGAGTTACGAGCAGTACGTC. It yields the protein CASWRDRDLQSYEQYV.

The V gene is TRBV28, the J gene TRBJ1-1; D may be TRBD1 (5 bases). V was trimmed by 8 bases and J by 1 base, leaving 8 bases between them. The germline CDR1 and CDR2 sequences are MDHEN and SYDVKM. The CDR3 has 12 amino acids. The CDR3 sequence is CASGQQNTEAFF. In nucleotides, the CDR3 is TGTGCCAGCGGACAACAGAACACTGAAGCTTTCTTT.

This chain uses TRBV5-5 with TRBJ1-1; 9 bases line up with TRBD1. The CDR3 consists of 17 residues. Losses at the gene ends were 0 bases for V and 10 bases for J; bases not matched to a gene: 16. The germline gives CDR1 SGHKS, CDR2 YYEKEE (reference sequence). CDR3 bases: TGTGCCAGCAGCTTGGTCCAAACAGGGGGCGCGGCAAGGAGAGCTTTCTTT. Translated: CASSLVQTGGAARRAFF.

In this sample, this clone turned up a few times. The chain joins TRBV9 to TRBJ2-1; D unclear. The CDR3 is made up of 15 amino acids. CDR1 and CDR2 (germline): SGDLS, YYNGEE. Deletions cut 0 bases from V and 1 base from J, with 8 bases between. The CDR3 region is CASSVDGKSYNEQFF. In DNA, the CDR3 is TGTGCCAGCAGCGTAGATGGCAAATCCTACAATGAGCAGTTCTTC.

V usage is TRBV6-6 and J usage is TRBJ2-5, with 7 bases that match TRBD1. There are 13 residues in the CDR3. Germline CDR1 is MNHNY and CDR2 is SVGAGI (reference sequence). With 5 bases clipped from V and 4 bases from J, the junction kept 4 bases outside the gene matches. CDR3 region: CASSRQGRETQYF. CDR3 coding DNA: TGTGCCAGCAGTCGACAGGGAAGAGAGACCCAGTACTTC.

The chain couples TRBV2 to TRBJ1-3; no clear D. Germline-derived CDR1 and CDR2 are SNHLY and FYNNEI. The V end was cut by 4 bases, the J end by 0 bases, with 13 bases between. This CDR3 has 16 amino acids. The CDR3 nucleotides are TGTGCCAGCAGTGTAGGCCAGCGAGGCTCTGGAAACACCATATATTTT. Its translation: CASSVGQRGSGNTIYF.

CDR3 region: CASSRGQGAGDTQYF. For the CDR3, the DNA is TGTGCCAGTAGTAGAGGACAGGGGGCAGGAGATACGCAGTATTTT. The rearrangement joins TRBV19 to TRBJ2-3, with TRBD1 matching over 11 bases. With 4 bases clipped from V and 5 bases from J, the junction kept 5 bases outside the gene matches. The CDR3 covers 15 residues. CDR1 and CDR2 (germline): LNHDA, SQIVND (reference sequence).

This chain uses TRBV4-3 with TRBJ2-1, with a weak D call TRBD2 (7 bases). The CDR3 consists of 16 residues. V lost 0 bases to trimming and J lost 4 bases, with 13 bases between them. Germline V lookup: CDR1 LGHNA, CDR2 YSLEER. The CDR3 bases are TGCGCCAGCAGCCAAGAAGGCGGGGGCCCTTACAATGAGCAGTTCTTC. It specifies CASSQEGGGPYNEQFF.

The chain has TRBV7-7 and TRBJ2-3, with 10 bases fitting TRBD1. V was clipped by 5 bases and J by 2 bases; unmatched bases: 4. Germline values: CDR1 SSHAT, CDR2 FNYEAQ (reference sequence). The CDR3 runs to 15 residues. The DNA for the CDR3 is TGTGCCAGCAGCCCGGGGACAGGGGTCACAGATACGCAGTATTTT. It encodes CASSPGTGVTDTQYF.

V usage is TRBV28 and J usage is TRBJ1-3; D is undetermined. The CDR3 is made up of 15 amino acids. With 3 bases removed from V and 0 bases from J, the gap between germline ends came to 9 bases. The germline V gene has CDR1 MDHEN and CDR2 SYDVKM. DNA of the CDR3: TGTGCCAGCAGTTTGGTAGAGATCTCTGGAAACACCATATATTTT. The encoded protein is CASSLVEISGNTIYF. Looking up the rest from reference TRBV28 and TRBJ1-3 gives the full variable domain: DVKVTQSSRYLVKRTGEKVFLECVQDMDHENMFWYRQDPGLGLRLIYFSYDVKMKEKGDIPEGYSVSREKKERFSLILESASTNQTSMYLCASSLVEISGNTIYFGEGSWLTVV.

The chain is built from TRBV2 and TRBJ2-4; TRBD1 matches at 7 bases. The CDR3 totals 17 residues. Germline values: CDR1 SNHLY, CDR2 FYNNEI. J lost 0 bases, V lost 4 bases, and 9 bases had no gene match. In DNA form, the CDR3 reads TGTGCCAGCAGTGCCTCGGGGACAGCACTAGCCAAAAACATTCAGTACTTC. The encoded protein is CASSASGTALAKNIQYF.

CDR3 DNA: TGCAGCGCCGAGGACAGGGGTGGTAATGAAAAACTGTTTTTT. This gives the protein CSAEDRGGNEKLFF. The chain couples TRBV29-1 to TRBJ1-4; 9 bases are a match to TRBD1. The CDR3 spans 14 residues. CDR1 is SQVTM and CDR2 is ANQGSEA in the germline V gene. Trimming took 7 bases from V and 4 from J; bases not matched to a gene: 7.

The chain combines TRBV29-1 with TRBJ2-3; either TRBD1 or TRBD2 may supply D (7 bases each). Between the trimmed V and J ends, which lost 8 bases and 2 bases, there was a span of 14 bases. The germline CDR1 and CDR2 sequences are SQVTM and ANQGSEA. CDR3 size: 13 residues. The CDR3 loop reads CSSPGGVTDTQYF. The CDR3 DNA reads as TGCAGCTCACCAGGGGGGGTCACAGATACGCAGTATTTT.

The CDR3 region has the DNA TGCGCCAGCAGCCATTCAGGGGGCGACTATGGCTACACCTTC. Protein sequence: CASSHSGGDYGYTF. The rearrangement joins TRBV4-3 to TRBJ1-2; 8 bases align to TRBD1. The germline V gene encodes CDR1 LGHNA and CDR2 YSLEER. The CDR3 consists of 14 residues. The trim removed 3 bases at V and 3 bases at J, leaving 3 bases unmatched.

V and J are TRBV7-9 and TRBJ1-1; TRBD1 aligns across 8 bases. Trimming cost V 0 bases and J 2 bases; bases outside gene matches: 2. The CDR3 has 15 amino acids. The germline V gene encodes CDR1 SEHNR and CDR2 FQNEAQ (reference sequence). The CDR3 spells CASSLAGQGNTEAFF. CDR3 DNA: TGTGCCAGCAGCTTAGCCGGACAGGGTAACACTGAAGCTTTCTTT.

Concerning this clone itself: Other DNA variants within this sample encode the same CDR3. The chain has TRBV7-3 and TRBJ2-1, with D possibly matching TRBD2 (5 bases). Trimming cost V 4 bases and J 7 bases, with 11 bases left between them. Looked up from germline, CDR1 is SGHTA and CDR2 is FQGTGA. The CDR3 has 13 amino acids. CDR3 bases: TGTGCCAGCAGCTCTGGACCGGGGAATGAGCAGTTCTTC. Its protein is CASSSGPGNEQFF.

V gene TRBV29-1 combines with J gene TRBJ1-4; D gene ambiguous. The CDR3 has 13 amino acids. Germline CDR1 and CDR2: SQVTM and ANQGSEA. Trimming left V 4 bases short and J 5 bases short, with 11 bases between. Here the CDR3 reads CSVAPGENEKLFF. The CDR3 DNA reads TGCAGCGTTGCCCCTGGGGAAAATGAAAAACTGTTTTTT.

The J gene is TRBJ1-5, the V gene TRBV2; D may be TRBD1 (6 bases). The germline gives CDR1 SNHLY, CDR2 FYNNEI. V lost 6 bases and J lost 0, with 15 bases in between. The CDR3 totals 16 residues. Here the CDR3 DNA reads TGTGCCAGCAGAAGGGACACAGCTTATAGCAATCAGCCCCAGCATTTT. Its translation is CASRRDTAYSNQPQHF.

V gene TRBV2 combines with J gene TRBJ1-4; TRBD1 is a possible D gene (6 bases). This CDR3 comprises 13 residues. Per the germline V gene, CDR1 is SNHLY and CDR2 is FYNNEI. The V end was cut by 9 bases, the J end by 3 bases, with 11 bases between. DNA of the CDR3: TGTGCCAGAGCGGGGACACCTAATGAAAAACTGTTTTTT. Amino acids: CARAGTPNEKLFF.

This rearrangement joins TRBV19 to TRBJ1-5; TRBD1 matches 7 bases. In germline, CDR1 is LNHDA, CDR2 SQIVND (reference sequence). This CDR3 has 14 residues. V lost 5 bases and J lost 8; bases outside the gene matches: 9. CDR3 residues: CASSSGQRSEPQHF. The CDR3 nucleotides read TGTGCCAGTAGTTCGGGACAGCGGAGCGAGCCCCAGCATTTT.

CDR3 residues: CASRRSYTEAFF. CDR3 bases: TGTGCCAGCAGGCGGTCATACACTGAAGCTTTCTTT. V is TRBV2 and J is TRBJ1-1; D is uncertain. V was clipped by 6 bases and J by 3 bases, with 8 bases between them. This CDR3 region has 12 residues. Germline lookup yields CDR1 SNHLY and CDR2 FYNNEI.

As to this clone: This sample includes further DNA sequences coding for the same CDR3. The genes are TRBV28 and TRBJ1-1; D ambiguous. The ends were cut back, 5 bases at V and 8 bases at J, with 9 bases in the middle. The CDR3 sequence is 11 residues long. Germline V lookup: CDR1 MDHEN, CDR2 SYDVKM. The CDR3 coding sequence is TGTGCCAGCAGTCTTAACAGAGAAGCTTTCTTT. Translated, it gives CASSLNREAFF.

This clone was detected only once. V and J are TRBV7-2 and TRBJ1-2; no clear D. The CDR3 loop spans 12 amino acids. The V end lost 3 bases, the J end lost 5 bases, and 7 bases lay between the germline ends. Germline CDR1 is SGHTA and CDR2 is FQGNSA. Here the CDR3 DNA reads TGTGCCAGCAGCTTGGGTCTATATGGCTACACCTTC. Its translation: CASSLGLYGYTF.